Following are 9 T cell receptor beta chains from one sample sequenced in a study of blood T cell repertoires in COVID-19. The protocol was immunoSEQ multiplex PCR, while the TCRdb copy is restricted to in-frame clones and leaves out a portion. The data contain about 270,000 clones, about 87% of them singletons. The source material was PBMCs or T cells enriched from blood (not recorded which). The origin of the receptors is a young woman with acute COVID-19.

This clone has just a few counts. The rearrangement joins TRBV19 to TRBJ2-1; TRBD1 aligns across 11 bases. Germline-derived CDR1 and CDR2 are LNHDA and SQIVND (reference sequence). This CDR3 has 16 amino acids. V lost 1 base and J lost 6; bases outside the gene matches: 5. The DNA for the CDR3 is TGTGCCAGTAGTATAGGAGGACAGGGGGCGAGCAATGAGCAGTTCTTC. It specifies CASSIGGQGASNEQFF.

V gene TRBV9 combines with J gene TRBJ2-1; 14 bases are a match to TRBD2. V shed 3 bases and J 4 bases; nucleotides not matched to a gene: 12. The CDR3 has 19 residues. Germline CDR1 reads SGDLS; CDR2 reads YYNGEE. The chain's CDR3 is CASSEGLAGVRSRYNEQFF. The CDR3 coding sequence is TGTGCCAGCAGCGAGGGACTAGCGGGAGTACGATCGCGGTACAATGAGCAGTTCTTC.

The V gene is TRBV5-1, the J gene TRBJ2-3, with a weak D call TRBD1 (6 bases). The CDR3 length is 13 residues. The V end lost 5 bases, the J end lost 4 bases, and 11 bases lay between the germline ends. The germline gives CDR1 SGHRS, CDR2 YFSETQ. Here the CDR3 reads CASRKTGSDTQYF. Written as DNA, the CDR3 is TGCGCCAGCAGAAAAACAGGGTCAGATACGCAGTATTTT.

V is TRBV7-6 and J is TRBJ2-1; D is possibly TRBD2 (5 bases). V shed 6 bases and J shed 10 bases, with 13 bases lying between them. Germline values: CDR1 SGHVS, CDR2 FNYEAQ. The length of the CDR3 is 12 residues. The DNA of the CDR3 is TGTGCCAGCAGTCAAACTAGTTGGGAGCAGTTCTTC. Translating gives CASSQTSWEQFF.

The chain employs TRBV27 and TRBJ2-7; 8 positions match TRBD2. The CDR3 has 16 residues. Germline CDR1 and CDR2: MNHEY and SMNVEV (reference sequence). The junction had 14 bases not matched to a gene; V was cut back by 5 bases and J by 5 bases. CDR3 nucleotide sequence: TGTGCCAGCAGTCCCTCGGGAGGGCCAAGAGGGGACGAGCAGTACTTC. Its protein product is CASSPSGGPRGDEQYF.

The chain has TRBV5-1 and TRBJ2-2; a possible D gene is TRBD2 (6 bases). The CDR3 sequence is 17 residues long. The germline V and J ends were trimmed by 0 bases and 0 bases, with 12 bases remaining between them. The germline CDR1 and CDR2 sequences are SGHRS and YFSETQ. The CDR3 bases are TGCGCCAGCAGCTTGGTTTTAGCGGACGCGAACACCGGGGAGCTGTTTTTT. Residues: CASSLVLADANTGELFF.

V is TRBV6-5 and J is TRBJ2-3; 12 nucleotides align to TRBD1. Germline V gene lookup returns CDR1 MNHEY and CDR2 SVGAGI. The CDR3 runs to 15 residues. The V segment lost 4 bases and the J segment 6 bases; nucleotides outside the gene matches: 5. CDR3: CASSSGQGAGDTQYF. The CDR3 DNA reads as TGTGCCAGCAGTTCGGGACAGGGGGCAGGTGATACGCAGTATTTT.

This chain joins TRBV6-5 and TRBJ1-6; 7 bases fit TRBD1. CDR3 length: 14 residues. The V gene's germline CDR1 is MNHEY and CDR2 SVGAGI. V dropped 4 bases and J dropped 13; count of bases not matched to a gene: 10. CDR3 DNA: TGTGCCAGCAGTTTCGACAGGGATGACTTCCCCCTCCACTTT. Its translation: CASSFDRDDFPLHF.

The chain is built from TRBV11-2 and TRBJ2-1, with 14 bases fitting TRBD2. The CDR3 has 16 amino acids. In germline, CDR1 is SGHAT, CDR2 FQNNGV. J gave up 7 bases and V 5 bases, and 7 bases lay outside the gene matches. The CDR3 coding sequence is TGTGCCAGCAGCGTAGGGACTAGCGGGAGTTGGAATGAGCAGTTCTTC. It codes for CASSVGTSGSWNEQFF.